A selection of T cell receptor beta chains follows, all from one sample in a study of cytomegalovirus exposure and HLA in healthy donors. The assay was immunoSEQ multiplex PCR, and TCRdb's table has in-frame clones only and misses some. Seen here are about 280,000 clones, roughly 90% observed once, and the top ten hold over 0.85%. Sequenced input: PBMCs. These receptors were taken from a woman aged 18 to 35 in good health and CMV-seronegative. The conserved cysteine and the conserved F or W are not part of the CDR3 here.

ASSPSGSLYNEQF TRBJ2-1 TRBV27
ASSLRGSYNSPLH TRBJ1-6 TRBV5-4
ASSPGGGPTYEQY TRBJ2-7 TRBV7-6
ASSLGAGKETQY TRBJ2-5 TRBV5-1
ASSQTGMGEAF TRBJ1-1 TRBV5-1
ASSHGPGQGSLGSGNTIY TRBJ1-3 TRBV4-1
ASTGAGGTYNEQF TRBJ2-1 TRBV2
ASNPTSGSPYEQY TRBJ2-7 TRBV6-1
ATSTGVNTEAF TRBJ1-1 TRBV6-5
ATRGTATYEQY TRBJ2-7 TRBV19
ASSIRPRDNEQF TRBJ2-1 TRBV19
ASSLASGSGEQY TRBJ2-7 TRBV5-4
ASSAGVTGTGAYEQY TRBJ2-7 TRBV27
ASTTGARDYEQY TRBJ2-7 TRBV2
ASSPQGQGASEQF TRBJ2-1 TRBV7-2
ASSSVGLGNTIY TRBJ1-3 TRBV28
ASSSDRGPPYNEQF TRBJ2-1 TRBV7-3
AGLGGPGEQY TRBJ2-7 TRBV30
ASSGGTFWGRVHEQY TRBJ2-7 TRBV25-1
ASGTGSRHEQY TRBJ2-7 TRBV6-1
ASSEVVRGIAEAF TRBJ1-1 TRBV2
ASSDSRLAGYPDSYNEQF TRBJ2-1 TRBV2
ASSNPSSAASSYGYT TRBJ1-2 TRBV5-1
ASSLVSGTGELF TRBJ2-2 TRBV28
ASSQAKGTEAF TRBJ1-1 TRBV5-8
ASSFSSYNEQF TRBJ2-1 TRBV7-9
ASSLDASGGGGFGDTQY TRBJ2-3 TRBV5-1
ASSGLGLAVNEQF TRBJ2-1 TRBV9
ASTQGLQPYEQY TRBJ2-7 TRBV25-1
ASQGNYGYT TRBJ1-2 TRBV6-5
ASSEAQEIYGYT TRBJ1-2 TRBV6-1
SVGRGGDLVFWETQY TRBJ2-5 TRBV29-1
SAGGRGTAGNRDYEQY TRBJ2-7 TRBV29-1
AWTSGSRPYEQY TRBJ2-7 TRBV30
ASSDGTLSTDTQY TRBJ2-3 TRBV25-1
ASSRGPPGQPQH TRBJ1-5 TRBV28